This paragraph reports one T cell receptor beta chain. The CDR3 length is 13 residues. Germline V gene sequence: CDR1 LNHNV, CDR2 YYDKDF (reference sequence). The ends were cut back, 0 bases at V and 0 bases at J, with 2 bases in the middle. These data belong to a study of T cell changes during pregnancy in multiple sclerosis. Measured with immunoSEQ multiplex PCR; TCRdb has only the in-frame clones, and not every one. Here the sample spans about 40,000 clones, about 87% being singletons. The source material was CD4+ T cells from peripheral blood mononuclear cells, sampled before pregnancy. The chain employs TRBV15 and TRBJ1-1; D uncertain. This clonotype originated in a female donor with multiple sclerosis, enrolled in a pregnancy study. The CDR3: CATSRDMNTEAFF. The CDR3 DNA reads TGTGCCACCAGCAGAGACATGAACACTGAAGCTTTCTTT. Complete variable domain (other parts from reference TRBV15 and TRBJ1-1): DAMVIQNPRYQVTQFGKPVTLSCSQTLNHNVMYWYQQKSSQAPKLLFHYYDKDFNNEADTPDNFQSRRPNTSFCFLDIRSPGLGDTAMYLCATSRDMNTEAFFGQGTRLTVV.